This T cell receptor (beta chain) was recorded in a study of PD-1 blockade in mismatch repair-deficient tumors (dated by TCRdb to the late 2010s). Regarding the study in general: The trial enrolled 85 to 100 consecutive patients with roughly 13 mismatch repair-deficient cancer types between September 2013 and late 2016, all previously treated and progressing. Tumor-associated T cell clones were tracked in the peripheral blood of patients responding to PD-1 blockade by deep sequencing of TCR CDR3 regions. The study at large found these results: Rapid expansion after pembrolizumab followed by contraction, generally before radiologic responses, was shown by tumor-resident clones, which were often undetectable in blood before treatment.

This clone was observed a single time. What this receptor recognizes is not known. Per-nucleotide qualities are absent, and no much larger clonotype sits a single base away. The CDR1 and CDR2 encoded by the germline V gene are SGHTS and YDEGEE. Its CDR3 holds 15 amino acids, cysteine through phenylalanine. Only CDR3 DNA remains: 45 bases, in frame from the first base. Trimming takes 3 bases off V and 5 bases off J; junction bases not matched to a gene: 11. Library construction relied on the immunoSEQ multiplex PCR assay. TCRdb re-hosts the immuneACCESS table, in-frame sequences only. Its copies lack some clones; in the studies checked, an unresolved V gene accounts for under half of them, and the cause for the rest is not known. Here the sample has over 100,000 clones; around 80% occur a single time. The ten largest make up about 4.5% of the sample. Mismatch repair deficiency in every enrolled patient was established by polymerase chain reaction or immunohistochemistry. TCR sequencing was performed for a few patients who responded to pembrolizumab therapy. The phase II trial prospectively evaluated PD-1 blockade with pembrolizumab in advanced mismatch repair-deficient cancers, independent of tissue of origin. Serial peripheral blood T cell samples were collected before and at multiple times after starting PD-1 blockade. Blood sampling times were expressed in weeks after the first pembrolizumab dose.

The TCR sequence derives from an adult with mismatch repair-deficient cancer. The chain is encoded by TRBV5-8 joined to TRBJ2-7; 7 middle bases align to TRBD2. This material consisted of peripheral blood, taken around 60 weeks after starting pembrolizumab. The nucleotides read TGTGCCAGCAGCTCCGGACTAGTCGTAATGAACGAGCAGTACTTC. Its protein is CASSSGLVVMNEQYF.